This T cell receptor beta chain was sequenced for a study of blood T cell repertoires in COVID-19. CDR1 is SNHLY, CDR2 FYNNEI, per germline. V trimming: 0 bases; J trimming: 2 bases; junction bases outside the gene matches: 1. The CDR3 loop spans 17 amino acids. Some clones are missing from TCRdb's copy, which holds only in-frame ones; the method was immunoSEQ multiplex PCR. The data contain some 40,000 clones, approximately 88% of them singletons. This TCR derives from a man in his forties or fifties with active or convalescent COVID-19. This sequence joins TRBV2 and TRBJ2-1; TRBD2 agrees at 13 bases. Sequenced input: peripheral blood. CDR3 sequence: CASSEAGTSGAYNEQFF. CDR3 coding DNA: TGTGCCAGCAGTGAAGCCGGGACTAGCGGGGCCTACAATGAGCAGTTCTTC.